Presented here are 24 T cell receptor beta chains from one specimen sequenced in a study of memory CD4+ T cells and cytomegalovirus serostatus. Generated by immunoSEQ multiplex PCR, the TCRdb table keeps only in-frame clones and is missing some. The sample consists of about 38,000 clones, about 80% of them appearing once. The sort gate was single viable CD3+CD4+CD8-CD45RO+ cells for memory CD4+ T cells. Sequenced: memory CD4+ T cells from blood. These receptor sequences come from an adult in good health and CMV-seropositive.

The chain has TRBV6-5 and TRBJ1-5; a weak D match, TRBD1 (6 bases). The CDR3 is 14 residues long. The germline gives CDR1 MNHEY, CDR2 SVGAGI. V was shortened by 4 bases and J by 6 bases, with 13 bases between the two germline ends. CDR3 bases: TGTGCCAGCAGTTCATCCAGGGGAGGTCAGCCCCAGCATTTT. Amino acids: CASSSSRGGQPQHF.

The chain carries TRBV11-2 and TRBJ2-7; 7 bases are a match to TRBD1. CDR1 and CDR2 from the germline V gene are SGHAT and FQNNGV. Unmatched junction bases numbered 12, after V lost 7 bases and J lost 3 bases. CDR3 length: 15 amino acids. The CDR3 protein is CASTRVTGNNYEQYF. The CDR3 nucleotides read TGTGCCAGCACCCGGGTGACAGGGAACAACTACGAGCAGTACTTC.

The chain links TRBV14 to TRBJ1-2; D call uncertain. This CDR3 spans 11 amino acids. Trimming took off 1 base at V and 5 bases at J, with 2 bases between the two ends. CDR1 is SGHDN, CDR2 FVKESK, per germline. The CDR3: CASSQGYGYTF. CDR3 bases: TGTGCCAGCAGCCAAGGATATGGCTACACCTTC.

The DNA for the CDR3 is TGTGCCAGCAGCTTAGTGGGGGGTACTAGTGACTTAGAGCAGTTCTTC. Its protein is CASSLVGGTSDLEQFF. J is TRBJ2-1 and V is TRBV7-2, with D possibly being TRBD2 (6 bases). Trimming stripped 1 base from V and 10 bases from J, with 20 bases between. Germline CDR1 is SGHTA and CDR2 is FQGNSA. The CDR3 sequence is 16 residues long. Supplemented by reference TRBV7-2 and TRBJ2-1, the full variable domain reads GAGVSQSPSNKVTEKGKDVELRCDPISGHTALYWYRQSLGQGLEFLIYFQGNSAPDKSGLPSDRFSAERTGGSVSTLTIQRTQQEDSAVYLCASSLVGGTSDLEQFFGPGTRLTVL.

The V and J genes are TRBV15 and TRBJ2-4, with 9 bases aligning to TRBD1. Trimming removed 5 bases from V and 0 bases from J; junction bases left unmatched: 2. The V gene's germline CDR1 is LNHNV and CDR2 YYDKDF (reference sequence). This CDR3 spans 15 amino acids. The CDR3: CATSVQGAAKNIQYF. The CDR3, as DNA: TGTGCCACCAGCGTACAGGGGGCAGCCAAAAACATTCAGTACTTC.

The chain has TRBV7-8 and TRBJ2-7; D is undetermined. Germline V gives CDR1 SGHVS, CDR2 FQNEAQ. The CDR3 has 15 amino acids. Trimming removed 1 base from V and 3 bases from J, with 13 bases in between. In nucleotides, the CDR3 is TGTGCCAGCAGCTTAGAAGGTGGGTCGGTCTACGAGCAGTACTTC. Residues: CASSLEGGSVYEQYF.

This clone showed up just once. CDR3 nucleotide sequence: TGTGCCAGCAGCTTAAGACAGTGGTTATATGGCTACACCTTC. The encoded protein is CASSLRQWLYGYTF. The V gene is TRBV7-4, the J gene TRBJ1-2; possible D gene TRBD1, 5 bases. The V gene's germline CDR1 is SGHVT and CDR2 SQSDAQ. Trimming took off 2 bases at V and 5 bases at J, with 12 bases between the two ends. The CDR3 contains 14 residues.

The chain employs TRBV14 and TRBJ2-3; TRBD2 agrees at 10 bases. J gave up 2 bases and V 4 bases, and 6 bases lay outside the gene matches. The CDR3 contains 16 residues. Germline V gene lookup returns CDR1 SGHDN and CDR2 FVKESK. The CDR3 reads CASSRRLAGYTDTQYF. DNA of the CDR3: TGTGCCAGCAGCCGAAGACTAGCGGGTTACACAGATACGCAGTATTTT. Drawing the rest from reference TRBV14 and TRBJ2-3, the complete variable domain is EAGVTQFPSHSVIEKGQTVTLRCDPISGHDNLYWYRRVMGKEIKFLLHFVKESKQDESGMPNNRFLAERTGGTYSTLKVQPAELEDSGVYFCASSRRLAGYTDTQYFGPGTRLTVL.

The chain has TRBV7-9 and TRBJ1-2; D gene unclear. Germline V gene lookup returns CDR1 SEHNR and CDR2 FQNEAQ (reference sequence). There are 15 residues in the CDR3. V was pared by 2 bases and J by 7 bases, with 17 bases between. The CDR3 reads CASSLPTAITSGYTF. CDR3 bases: TGTGCCAGCAGCTTACCTACCGCCATAACCTCTGGCTACACCTTC.

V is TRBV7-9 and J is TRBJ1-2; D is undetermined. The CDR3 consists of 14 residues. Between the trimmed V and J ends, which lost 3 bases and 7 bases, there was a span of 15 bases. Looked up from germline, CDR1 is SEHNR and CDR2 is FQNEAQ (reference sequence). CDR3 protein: CASSLIRGPSGYTF. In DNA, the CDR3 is TGTGCCAGCAGCTTGATTCGGGGTCCCTCTGGCTACACCTTC.

The CDR3 protein is CASSLQGGSGNTIYF. Here the CDR3 DNA reads TGTGCCAGCAGCTTACAGGGTGGGTCTGGAAACACCATATATTTT. The chain carries TRBV7-3 and TRBJ1-3, with D possibly TRBD1 on 5 matching bases. The CDR3 length is 15 residues. CDR1 and CDR2 (germline): SGHTA, FQGTGA. V was pared by 2 bases and J by 1 base, with 9 bases between.

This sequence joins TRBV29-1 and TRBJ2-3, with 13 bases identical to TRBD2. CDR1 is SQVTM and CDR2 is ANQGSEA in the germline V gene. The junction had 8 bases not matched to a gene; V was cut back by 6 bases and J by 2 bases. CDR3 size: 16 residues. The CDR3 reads CSVLGLAGRNTDTQYF. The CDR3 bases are TGCAGCGTGCTGGGACTAGCGGGGAGAAACACAGATACGCAGTATTTT.

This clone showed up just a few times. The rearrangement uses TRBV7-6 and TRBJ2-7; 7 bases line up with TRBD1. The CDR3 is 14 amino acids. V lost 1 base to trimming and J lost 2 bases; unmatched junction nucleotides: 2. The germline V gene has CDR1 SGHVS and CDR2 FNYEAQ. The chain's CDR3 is CASSLETGPYEQYF. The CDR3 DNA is TGTGCCAGCAGCTTAGAGACAGGGCCCTACGAGCAGTACTTC.

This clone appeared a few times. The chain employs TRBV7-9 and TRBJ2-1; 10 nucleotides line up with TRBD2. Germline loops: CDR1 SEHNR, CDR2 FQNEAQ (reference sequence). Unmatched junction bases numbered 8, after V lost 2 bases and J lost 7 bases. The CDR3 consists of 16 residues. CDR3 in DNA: TGTGCCAGCAGCTTATGGCTAGCGGGGGCCGGGAATGAGCAGTTCTTC. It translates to CASSLWLAGAGNEQFF.

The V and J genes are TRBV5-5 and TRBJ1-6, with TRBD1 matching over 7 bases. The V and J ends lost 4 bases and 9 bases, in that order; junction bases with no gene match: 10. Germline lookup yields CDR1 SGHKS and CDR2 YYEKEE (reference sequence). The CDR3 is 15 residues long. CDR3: CASSRTGSDGSPLHF. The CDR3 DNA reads TGTGCCAGCAGCAGGACAGGCTCAGACGGTTCACCCCTCCACTTT.

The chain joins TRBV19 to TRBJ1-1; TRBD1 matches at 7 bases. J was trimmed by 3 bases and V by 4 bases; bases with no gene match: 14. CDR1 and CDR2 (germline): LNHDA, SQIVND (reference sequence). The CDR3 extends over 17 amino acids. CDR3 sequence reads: CASSTDRVAGEDTEAFF. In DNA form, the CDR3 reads TGTGCCAGTAGTACCGACAGGGTTGCCGGCGAGGACACTGAAGCTTTCTTT.

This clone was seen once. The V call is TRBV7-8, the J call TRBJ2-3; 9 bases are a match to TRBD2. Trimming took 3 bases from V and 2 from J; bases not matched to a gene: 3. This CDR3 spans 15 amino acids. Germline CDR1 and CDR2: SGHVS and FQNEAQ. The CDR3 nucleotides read TGTGCCAGCAGCTTGCGGGGGGGGCACACAGATACGCAGTATTTT. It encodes CASSLRGGHTDTQYF.

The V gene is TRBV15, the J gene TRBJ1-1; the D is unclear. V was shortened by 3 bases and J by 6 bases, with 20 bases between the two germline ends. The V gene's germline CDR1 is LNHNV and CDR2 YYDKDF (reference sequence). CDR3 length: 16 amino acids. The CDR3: CATSSRRGEGRAEAFF. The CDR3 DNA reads TGTGCCACCAGCAGTCGCCGCGGGGAGGGTAGGGCTGAAGCTTTCTTT.

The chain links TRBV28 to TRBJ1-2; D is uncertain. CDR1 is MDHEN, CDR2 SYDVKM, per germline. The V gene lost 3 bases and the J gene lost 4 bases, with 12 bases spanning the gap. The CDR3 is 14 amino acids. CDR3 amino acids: CASSFETSTYGYTF. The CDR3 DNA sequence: TGTGCCAGCAGTTTTGAGACATCGACCTATGGCTACACCTTC.

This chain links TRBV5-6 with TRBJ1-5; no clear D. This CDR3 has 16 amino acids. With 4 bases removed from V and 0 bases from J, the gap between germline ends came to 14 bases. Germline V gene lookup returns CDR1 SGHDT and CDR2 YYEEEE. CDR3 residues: CASSLEADYSNQPQHF. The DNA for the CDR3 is TGTGCCAGCAGCCTTGAAGCGGACTATAGCAATCAGCCCCAGCATTTT.

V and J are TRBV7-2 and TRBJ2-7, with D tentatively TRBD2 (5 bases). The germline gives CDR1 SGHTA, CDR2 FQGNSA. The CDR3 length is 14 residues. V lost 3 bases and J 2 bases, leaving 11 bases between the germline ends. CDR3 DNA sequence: TGTGCCAGCAGCTTGTTTGGACTCACCTACGAGCAGTACTTC. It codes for CASSLFGLTYEQYF.

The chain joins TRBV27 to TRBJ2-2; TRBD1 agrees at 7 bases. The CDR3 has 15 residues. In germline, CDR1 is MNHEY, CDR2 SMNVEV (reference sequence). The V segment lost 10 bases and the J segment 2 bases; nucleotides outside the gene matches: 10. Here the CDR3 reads CAIKRQGRNTGELFF. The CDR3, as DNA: TGTGCCATCAAACGACAGGGTAGAAACACCGGGGAGCTGTTTTTT.

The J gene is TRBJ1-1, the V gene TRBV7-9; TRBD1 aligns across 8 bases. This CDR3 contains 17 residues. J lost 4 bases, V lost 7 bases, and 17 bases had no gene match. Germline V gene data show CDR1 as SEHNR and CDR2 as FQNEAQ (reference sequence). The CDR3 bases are TGTGCCAGCACTCAAAAAACAGGGGGGGGAAGAGGCACTGAAGCTTTCTTT. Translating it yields CASTQKTGGGRGTEAFF.

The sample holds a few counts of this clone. The CDR3: CASSMGRGGELFF. Here the CDR3 DNA reads TGTGCCAGTAGTATGGGGAGAGGGGGGGAGCTGTTTTTT. The J gene is TRBJ2-2, the V gene TRBV19; possible D gene TRBD2, 5 bases. Trimming left V 3 bases short and J 8 bases short, with 10 bases between. CDR1 is LNHDA and CDR2 is SQIVND in the germline V gene (reference sequence). The CDR3 contains 13 residues.